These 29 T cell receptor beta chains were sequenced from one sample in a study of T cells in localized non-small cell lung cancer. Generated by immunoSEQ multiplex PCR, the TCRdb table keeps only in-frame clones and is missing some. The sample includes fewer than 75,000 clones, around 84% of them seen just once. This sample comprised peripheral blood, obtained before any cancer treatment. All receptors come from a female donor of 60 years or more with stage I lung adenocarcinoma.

As DNA, the CDR3 is TGTGCCAGCAGCTTGGCGAGCGGGAGGAAAGAGACCCAGTACTTC. Translation: CASSLASGRKETQYF. The rearrangement uses TRBV5-4 and TRBJ2-5; 9 bases agree with TRBD2. Germline V gene data show CDR1 as SGHNT and CDR2 as YYREEE (reference sequence). This CDR3 has 15 amino acids. V gave up 0 bases and J gave up 3 bases; unmatched junction bases: 3.

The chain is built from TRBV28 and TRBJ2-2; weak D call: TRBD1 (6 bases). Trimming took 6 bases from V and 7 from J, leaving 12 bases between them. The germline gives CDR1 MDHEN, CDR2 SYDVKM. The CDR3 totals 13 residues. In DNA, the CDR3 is TGTGCCAGCAGCCCAGGGGCTTTCGGGGAGCTGTTTTTT. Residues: CASSPGAFGELFF.

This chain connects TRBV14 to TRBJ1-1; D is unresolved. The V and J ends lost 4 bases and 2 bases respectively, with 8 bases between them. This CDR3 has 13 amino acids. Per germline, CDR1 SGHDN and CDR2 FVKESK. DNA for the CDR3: TGTGCCAGCAGCCTTATGACCAACACTGAAGCTTTCTTT. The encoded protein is CASSLMTNTEAFF.

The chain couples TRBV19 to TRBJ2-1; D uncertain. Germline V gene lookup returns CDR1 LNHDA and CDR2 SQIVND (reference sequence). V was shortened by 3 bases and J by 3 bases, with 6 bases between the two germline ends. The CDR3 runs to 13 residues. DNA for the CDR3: TGTGCCAGTAGTATCGGAGACTACAATGAGCAGTTCTTC. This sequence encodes CASSIGDYNEQFF.

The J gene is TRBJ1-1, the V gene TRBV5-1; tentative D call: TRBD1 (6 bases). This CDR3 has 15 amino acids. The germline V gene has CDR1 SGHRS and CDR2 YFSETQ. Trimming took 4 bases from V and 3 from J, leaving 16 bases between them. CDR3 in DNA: TGCGCCAGCAGCGTCCAGGGGATTCGCGACACTGAAGCTTTCTTT. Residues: CASSVQGIRDTEAFF. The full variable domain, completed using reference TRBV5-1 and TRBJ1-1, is KAGVTQTPRYLIKTRGQQVTLSCSPISGHRSVSWYQQTPGQGLQFLFEYFSETQRNKGNFPGRFSGRQFSNSRSEMNVSTLELGDSALYLCASSVQGIRDTEAFFGQGTRLTVV.

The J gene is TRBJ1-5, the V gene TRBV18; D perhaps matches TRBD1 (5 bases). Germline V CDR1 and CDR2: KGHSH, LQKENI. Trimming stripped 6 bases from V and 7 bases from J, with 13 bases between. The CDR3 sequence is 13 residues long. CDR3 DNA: TGTGCCAGCTCCAGAGGGGCGGGACAGCCCCAGCATTTT. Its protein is CASSRGAGQPQHF.

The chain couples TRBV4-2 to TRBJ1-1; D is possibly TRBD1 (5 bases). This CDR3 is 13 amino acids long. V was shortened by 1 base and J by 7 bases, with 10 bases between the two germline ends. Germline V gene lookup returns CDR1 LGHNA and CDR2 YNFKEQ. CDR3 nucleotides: TGTGCCAGCAGCCAAGCCACAGGAGTTGAAGCTTTCTTT. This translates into CASSQATGVEAFF.

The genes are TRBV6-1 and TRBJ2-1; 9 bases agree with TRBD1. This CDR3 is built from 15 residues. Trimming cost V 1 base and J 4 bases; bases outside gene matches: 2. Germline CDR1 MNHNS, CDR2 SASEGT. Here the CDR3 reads CASSEDRGQYNEQFF. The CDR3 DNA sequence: TGTGCCAGCAGTGAAGACAGGGGGCAGTACAATGAGCAGTTCTTC.

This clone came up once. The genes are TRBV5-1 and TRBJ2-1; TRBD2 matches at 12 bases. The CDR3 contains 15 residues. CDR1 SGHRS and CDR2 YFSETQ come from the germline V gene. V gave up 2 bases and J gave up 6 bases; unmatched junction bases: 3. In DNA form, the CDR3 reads TGCGCCAGCAGCTTTCTAGCGGGAGGGCCCAATGAGCAGTTCTTC. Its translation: CASSFLAGGPNEQFF.

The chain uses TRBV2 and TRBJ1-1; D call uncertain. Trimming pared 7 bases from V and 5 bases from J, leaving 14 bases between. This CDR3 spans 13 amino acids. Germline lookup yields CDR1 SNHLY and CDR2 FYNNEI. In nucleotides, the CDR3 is TGTGCCAGCAATTCCAAACCGGGGACTGAAGCTTTCTTT. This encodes CASNSKPGTEAFF.

The CDR3 DNA sequence: TGTGCCAGCTCACCTCTAGGAGTAGCGGGAGTTTCAGATACGCAGTATTTT. This codes for CASSPLGVAGVSDTQYF. The chain links TRBV18 to TRBJ2-3, with 9 bases aligning to TRBD2. The V segment lost 3 bases and the J segment 4 bases; nucleotides outside the gene matches: 11. Germline V gives CDR1 KGHSH, CDR2 LQKENI. This CDR3 contains 17 residues.

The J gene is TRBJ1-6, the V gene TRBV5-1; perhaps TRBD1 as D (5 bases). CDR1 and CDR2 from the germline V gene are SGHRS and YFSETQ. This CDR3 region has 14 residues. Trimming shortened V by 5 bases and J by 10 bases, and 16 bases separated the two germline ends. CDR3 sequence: CASRSPGGDSPLHF. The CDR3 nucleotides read TGCGCCAGCAGGTCTCCGGGCGGGGACTCACCCCTCCACTTT.

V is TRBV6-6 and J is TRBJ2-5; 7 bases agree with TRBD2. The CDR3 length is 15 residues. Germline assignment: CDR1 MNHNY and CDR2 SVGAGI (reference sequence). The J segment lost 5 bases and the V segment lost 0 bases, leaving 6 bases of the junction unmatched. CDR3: CASSYSGGSGETQYF. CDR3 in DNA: TGTGCCAGCAGTTACTCGGGAGGGTCGGGGGAGACCCAGTACTTC.

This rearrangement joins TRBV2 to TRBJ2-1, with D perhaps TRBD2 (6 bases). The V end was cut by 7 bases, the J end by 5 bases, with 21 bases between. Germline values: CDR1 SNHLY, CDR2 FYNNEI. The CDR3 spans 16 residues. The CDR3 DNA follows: TGTGCCAGCATGTCGCGGGAATCCCCAGGGCACAATGAGCAGTTCTTC. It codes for CASMSRESPGHNEQFF.

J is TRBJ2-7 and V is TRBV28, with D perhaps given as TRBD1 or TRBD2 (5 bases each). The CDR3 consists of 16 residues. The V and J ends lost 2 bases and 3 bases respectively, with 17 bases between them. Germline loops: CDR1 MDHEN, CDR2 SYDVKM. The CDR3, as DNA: TGTGCCAGCAGTTTAACGGCTGACGGGACGCTCTACGAGCAGTACTTC. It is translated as CASSLTADGTLYEQYF.

In nucleotides, the CDR3 is TGTGCCAGTAGTGCAACGACCCGGCTGGGCTCGCGGGAGCAGTACTTC. This encodes CASSATTRLGSREQYF. This chain uses TRBV19 with TRBJ2-7; D remains unclear. V gave up 5 bases and J gave up 7 bases, with 24 bases separating them. Germline-derived CDR1 and CDR2 are LNHDA and SQIVND (reference sequence). This CDR3 is 16 amino acids long.

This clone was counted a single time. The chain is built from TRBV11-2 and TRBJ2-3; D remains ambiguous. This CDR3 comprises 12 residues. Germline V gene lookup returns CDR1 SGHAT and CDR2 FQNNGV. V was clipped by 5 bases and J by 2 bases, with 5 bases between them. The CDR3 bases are TGTGCCAGCAGCACCTACACAGATACGCAGTATTTT. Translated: CASSTYTDTQYF.

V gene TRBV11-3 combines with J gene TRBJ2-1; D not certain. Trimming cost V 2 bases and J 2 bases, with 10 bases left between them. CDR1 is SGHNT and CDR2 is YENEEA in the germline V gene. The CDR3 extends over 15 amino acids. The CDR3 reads CASSLSWAAYNEQFF. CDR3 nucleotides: TGTGCCAGCAGCTTAAGCTGGGCAGCCTACAATGAGCAGTTCTTC.

The CDR3: CASSYHGGEAFF. The CDR3 DNA reads as TGTGCCAGCAGTTATCATGGGGGTGAAGCTTTCTTT. The chain combines TRBV6-5 with TRBJ1-1; the D gene is possibly TRBD1 (5 bases). CDR1 and CDR2 (germline): MNHEY, SVGAGI. This CDR3 comprises 12 residues. V was trimmed by 3 bases and J by 7 bases, leaving 9 bases between them.

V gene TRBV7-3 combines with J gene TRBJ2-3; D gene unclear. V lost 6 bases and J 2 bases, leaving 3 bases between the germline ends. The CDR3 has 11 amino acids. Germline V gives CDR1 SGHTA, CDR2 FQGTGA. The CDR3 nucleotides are TGTGCCAGCAGAAACACAGATACGCAGTATTTT. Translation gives CASRNTDTQYF.

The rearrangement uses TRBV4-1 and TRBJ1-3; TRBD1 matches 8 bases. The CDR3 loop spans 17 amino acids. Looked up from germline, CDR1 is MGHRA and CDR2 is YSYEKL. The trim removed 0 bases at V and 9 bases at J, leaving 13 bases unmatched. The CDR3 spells CASSQDAPRQGLFTIYF. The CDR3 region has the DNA TGCGCCAGCAGCCAAGACGCCCCGAGACAGGGGCTTTTCACCATATATTTT.

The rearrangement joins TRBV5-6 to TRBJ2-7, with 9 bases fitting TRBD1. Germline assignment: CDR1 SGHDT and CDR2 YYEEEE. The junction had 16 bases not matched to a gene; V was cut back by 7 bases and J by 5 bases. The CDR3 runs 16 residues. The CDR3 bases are TGTGCCAGCGGTCATTTAGGTAGGGACAGGGCCCACGAGCAGTACTTC. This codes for CASGHLGRDRAHEQYF.

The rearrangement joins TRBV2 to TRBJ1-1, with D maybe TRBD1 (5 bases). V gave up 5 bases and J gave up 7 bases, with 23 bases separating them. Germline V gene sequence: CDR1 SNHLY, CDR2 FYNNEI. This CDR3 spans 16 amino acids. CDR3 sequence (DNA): TGTGCCAGCAGTAAGGACACCTTAAGTGGGTCCGGTGAAGCTTTCTTT. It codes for CASSKDTLSGSGEAFF. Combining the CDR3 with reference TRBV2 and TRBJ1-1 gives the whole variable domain EPEVTQTPSHQVTQMGQEVILRCVPISNHLYFYWYRQILGQKVEFLVSFYNNEISEKSEIFDDQFSVERPDGSNFTLKIRSTKLEDSAMYFCASSKDTLSGSGEAFFGQGTRLTVV.

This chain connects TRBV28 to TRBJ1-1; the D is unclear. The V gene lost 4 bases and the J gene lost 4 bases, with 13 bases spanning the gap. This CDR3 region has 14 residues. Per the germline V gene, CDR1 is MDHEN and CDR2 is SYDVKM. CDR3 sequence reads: CASSSLYLGTEAFF. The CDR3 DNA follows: TGTGCCAGCAGTTCCCTGTATTTGGGCACTGAAGCTTTCTTT.

CDR3 in amino acids: CASSTGQVNTEAFF. The DNA of the CDR3 is TGTGCCAGCAGTACGGGACAGGTGAACACTGAAGCTTTCTTT. The chain couples TRBV6-5 to TRBJ1-1; 8 bases align to TRBD1. Germline V gene lookup returns CDR1 MNHEY and CDR2 SVGAGI. The CDR3 runs 14 residues. Unmatched junction bases numbered 2, after V lost 5 bases and J lost 0 bases.

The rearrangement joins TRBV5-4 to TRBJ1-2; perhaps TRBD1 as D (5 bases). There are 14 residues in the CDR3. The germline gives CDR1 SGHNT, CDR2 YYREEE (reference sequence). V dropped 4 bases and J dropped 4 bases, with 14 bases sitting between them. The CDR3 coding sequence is TGTGCCAGCAGCCCACCCGGGACTTCCTATGGCTACACCTTC. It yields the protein CASSPPGTSYGYTF.

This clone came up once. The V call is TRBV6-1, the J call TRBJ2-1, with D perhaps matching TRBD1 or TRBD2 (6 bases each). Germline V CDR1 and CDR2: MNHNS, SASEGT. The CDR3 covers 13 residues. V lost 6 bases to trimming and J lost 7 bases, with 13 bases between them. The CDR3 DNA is TGTGCCAGCAGGGGGGGCTTGAGGAATGAGCAGTTCTTC. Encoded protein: CASRGGLRNEQFF.

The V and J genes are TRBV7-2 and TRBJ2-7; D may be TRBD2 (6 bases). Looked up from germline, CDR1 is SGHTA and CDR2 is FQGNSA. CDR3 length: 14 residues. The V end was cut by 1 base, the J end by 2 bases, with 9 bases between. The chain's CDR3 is CASSLEEGTYEQYF. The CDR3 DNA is TGTGCCAGCAGCTTAGAGGAGGGAACCTACGAGCAGTACTTC. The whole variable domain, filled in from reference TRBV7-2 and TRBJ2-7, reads GAGVSQSPSNKVTEKGKDVELRCDPISGHTALYWYRQSLGQGLEFLIYFQGNSAPDKSGLPSDRFSAERTGGSVSTLTIQRTQQEDSAVYLCASSLEEGTYEQYFGPGTRLTVT.

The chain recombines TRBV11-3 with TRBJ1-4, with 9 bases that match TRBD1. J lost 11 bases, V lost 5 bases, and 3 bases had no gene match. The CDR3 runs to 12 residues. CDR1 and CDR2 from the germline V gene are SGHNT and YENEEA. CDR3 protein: CASSQGQGKLFF. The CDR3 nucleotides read TGTGCCAGCAGCCAAGGACAGGGGAAACTGTTTTTT. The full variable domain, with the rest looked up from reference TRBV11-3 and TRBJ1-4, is EAGVVQSPRYKIIEKKQPVAFWCNPISGHNTLYWYLQNLGQGPELLIRYENEEAVDDSQLPKDRFSAERLKGVDSTLKIQPAELGDSAVYLCASSQGQGKLFFGSGTQLSVL.